These 10 T cell receptor beta chains came from one sample sequenced in a study of T cell responses to AZD1222 COVID-19 vaccine. Method: immunoSEQ multiplex PCR; TCRdb's copy keeps in-frame clones and lacks some. In the table there are 40,000 to 55,000 clones, about 78% of which are singletons. This specimen consisted of peripheral blood, obtained on day 0 of AZD1222 vaccination. All receptors come from an adult in good health.

V gene TRBV7-8 combines with J gene TRBJ1-1; D is perhaps TRBD1 (5 bases). Trimming removed 7 bases from V and 4 bases from J, with 10 bases in between. This CDR3 contains 12 residues. CDR1 is SGHVS and CDR2 is FQNEAQ in the germline V gene. CDR3 coding DNA: TGTGCCAGCACCCCGGGGGGCACTGAAGCTTTCTTT. It codes for CASTPGGTEAFF.

The V and J genes are TRBV14 and TRBJ1-6; no clear D. V lost 4 bases and J 7 bases, leaving 5 bases between the germline ends. Looked up from germline, CDR1 is SGHDN and CDR2 is FVKESK. The CDR3 has 12 amino acids. In nucleotides, the CDR3 is TGTGCCAGCAGCCCTCCCAATTCACCCCTCCACTTT. Protein: CASSPPNSPLHF. Variable domain in full (rest from reference TRBV14 and TRBJ1-6): EAGVTQFPSHSVIEKGQTVTLRCDPISGHDNLYWYRRVMGKEIKFLLHFVKESKQDESGMPNNRFLAERTGGTYSTLKVQPAELEDSGVYFCASSPPNSPLHFGNGTRLTVT.

The rearrangement links TRBV3-1 (or the pseudogene TRBV3-2) to TRBJ1-5, with 7 positions matching TRBD1. Germline V gene data show CDR1 as LGHDT and CDR2 as YNNKEL (reference sequence). V lost 0 bases to trimming and J lost 4 bases; unmatched junction nucleotides: 3. The CDR3 has 15 residues. The chain's CDR3 is CASSQDTRGNQPQHF. The CDR3 nucleotides are TGTGCCAGCAGCCAAGATACCAGGGGGAATCAGCCCCAGCATTTT.

The chain recombines TRBV7-8 with TRBJ2-1; 7 positions match TRBD2. CDR3 length: 15 residues. Losses at the gene ends were 4 bases for V and 7 bases for J; bases not matched to a gene: 10. Germline CDR1 SGHVS, CDR2 FQNEAQ. CDR3 loop: CASSSAGAGLNEQFF. The CDR3 DNA sequence: TGTGCCAGCAGCTCTGCGGGAGCCGGCCTAAATGAGCAGTTCTTC.

The chain uses TRBV4-2 and TRBJ1-5; 8 nucleotides agree with TRBD1. V was pared by 1 base and J by 1 base, with 0 bases of the junction left unmatched. This CDR3 region has 15 residues. Germline CDR1 and CDR2: LGHNA and YNFKEQ. The chain's CDR3 is CASSQGTGSNQPQHF. In nucleotides, the CDR3 is TGTGCCAGCAGCCAAGGGACAGGGAGCAATCAGCCCCAGCATTTT.

This chain joins TRBV10-1 and TRBJ1-2; D not resolved. The CDR3 has 15 amino acids. V lost 0 bases and J 7 bases, leaving 15 bases between the germline ends. CDR1 is WNHNN, CDR2 SYGVQD, per germline (reference sequence). CDR3 in DNA: TGCGCCAGCAGTGAGTCGAGAGGCAGTGGAAGTGGCTACACCTTC. This encodes CASSESRGSGSGYTF.

This clone was recorded a few times. The chain couples TRBV2 to TRBJ1-2, with 8 bases that match TRBD1. Unmatched junction bases numbered 7, after V lost 8 bases and J lost 2 bases. Germline V lookup: CDR1 SNHLY, CDR2 FYNNEI. This CDR3 is built from 14 residues. The CDR3 DNA is TGTGCCAGCGGGGCAGGGGGCGACAACTATGGCTACACCTTC. Translating it yields CASGAGGDNYGYTF.

The CDR3 is CASSGTGGLYEQYF. The CDR3 bases are TGTGCCAGCAGTGGAACAGGGGGTCTATACGAGCAGTACTTC. The chain recombines TRBV2 with TRBJ2-7; 8 nucleotides match TRBD1. This CDR3 spans 14 amino acids. V lost 4 bases, J lost 4 bases, and 6 bases stayed unmatched. Germline values: CDR1 SNHLY, CDR2 FYNNEI.

The chain uses TRBV5-4 and TRBJ1-2; the D gene is possibly TRBD1 (5 bases). CDR1 is SGHNT, CDR2 YYREEE, per germline (reference sequence). The CDR3 contains 13 residues. The germline V and J ends were trimmed by 4 bases and 8 bases, with 15 bases remaining between them. CDR3 in DNA: TGTGCCAGCAGCGGGGGGAGTCCTCTGGGCTACACCTTC. It translates to CASSGGSPLGYTF.

This sequence joins TRBV5-1 and TRBJ2-1; the D gene is possibly TRBD2 (6 bases). Trimming removed 2 bases at V and 4 bases at J, with 22 bases between. This CDR3 is 18 amino acids long. Looked up from germline, CDR1 is SGHRS and CDR2 is YFSETQ. The CDR3 loop is CASSLGPGGGPVYNEQFF. The CDR3 DNA reads as TGCGCCAGCAGCTTAGGGCCTGGGGGAGGTCCGGTTTACAATGAGCAGTTCTTC.